The 32 T cell receptor beta chains below all came from one sample that was sequenced in a study of shared clonotypes between healthy human individuals. Data came from immunoSEQ multiplex PCR; TCRdb stores just in-frame clones and leaves some out. The sample contains hundreds of thousands of clones, around 77% of which appear only once. The sequenced sample was PBMCs. The receptors were gathered from a middle-aged woman in good health. Some clones in this sample may be carry-over from other donors' samples.

This clone was seen just once. Other DNA variants within this sample encode the same CDR3. The chain uses TRBV28 and TRBJ2-7, with TRBD1 matching 7 bases. Germline lookup yields CDR1 MDHEN and CDR2 SYDVKM. The V and J ends lost 6 bases and 3 bases, in that order; junction bases with no gene match: 5. The CDR3 runs to 13 residues. The CDR3 reads CASSLGQNYEQYF. The CDR3 bases are TGTGCCAGCAGCTTGGGACAGAACTACGAGCAGTACTTC.

This clone was found once. The chain employs TRBV28 and TRBJ1-5; the match to TRBD1 covers 8 bases. J gave up 4 bases and V 7 bases, and 9 bases lay outside the gene matches. The CDR3 length is 15 residues. Germline V gene sequence: CDR1 MDHEN, CDR2 SYDVKM. CDR3 coding DNA: TGTGCCAGCACCAAGGACAGGGACCGTAATCAGCCCCAGCATTTT. Amino acids: CASTKDRDRNQPQHF.

CDR3 bases: TGTGCCAGCTCACCACTCGCGATAACCTACGAGCAGTACTTC. Its translation is CASSPLAITYEQYF. The rearrangement links TRBV18 to TRBJ2-7; no clear D gene. With 1 base removed from V and 2 bases from J, the gap between germline ends came to 9 bases. The CDR3 sequence is 14 residues long. The germline V gene has CDR1 KGHSH and CDR2 LQKENI. Variable domain in full (rest from reference TRBV18 and TRBJ2-7): NAGVMQNPRHLVRRRGQEARLRCSPMKGHSHVYWYRQLPEEGLKFMVYLQKENIIDESGMPKERFSAEFPKEGPSILRIQQVVRGDSAAYFCASSPLAITYEQYFGPGTRLTVT.

V gene TRBV11-1 combines with J gene TRBJ2-7; the D call may be TRBD1 or TRBD2 (5 bases each). CDR3 length: 15 amino acids. V was trimmed by 2 bases and J by 0 bases, leaving 11 bases between them. Germline V gene lookup returns CDR1 SGHAT and CDR2 FQDESV (reference sequence). The DNA of the CDR3 is TGTGCCAGCAGCTTAAATAGGGACCTCTCCTACGAGCAGTACTTC. As protein: CASSLNRDLSYEQYF.

V gene TRBV28 combines with J gene TRBJ1-4; 7 bases align to TRBD1. The CDR3 covers 20 residues. V dropped 2 bases and J dropped 6; count of bases not matched to a gene: 21. Germline V gene data show CDR1 as MDHEN and CDR2 as SYDVKM. CDR3 DNA: TGTGCCAGCAGTTTAAGGCGGTTGAAGGGGGCCCGACGACACGATGAAAAACTGTTTTTT. This encodes CASSLRRLKGARRHDEKLFF.

The chain's CDR3 is CASSTGTGGFQPQHF. The CDR3 DNA reads TGTGCCAGCAGCACCGGGACAGGGGGTTTTCAGCCCCAGCATTTT. The chain combines TRBV27 with TRBJ1-5, with 11 bases matching TRBD1. Germline-derived CDR1 and CDR2 are MNHEY and SMNVEV (reference sequence). Trimming took 6 bases from V and 6 from J; bases not matched to a gene: 7. The CDR3 runs 15 residues.

This chain joins TRBV4-1 and TRBJ2-3; 7 nucleotides line up with TRBD2. J gave up 3 bases and V 5 bases, and 5 bases lay outside the gene matches. This CDR3 contains 14 residues. Germline V gene data show CDR1 as MGHRA and CDR2 as YSYEKL. This CDR3 reads CASSYASGTDTQYF. The CDR3 region has the DNA TGCGCCAGCAGCTACGCTAGCGGTACAGATACGCAGTATTTT.

This clone was found once. The chain links TRBV6-5 to TRBJ2-7; a weak D match, TRBD2 (6 bases). Germline V CDR1 and CDR2: MNHEY, SVGAGI. The CDR3 is 15 residues long. Trimming took off 0 bases at V and 6 bases at J, with 15 bases between the two ends. In DNA, the CDR3 is TGTGCCAGCAGTTACTCTAGACTAGTGATTCGCGAGCAGTACTTC. It encodes CASSYSRLVIREQYF.

The chain combines TRBV19 with TRBJ1-1; D unclear. Deletions cut 1 base from V and 2 bases from J, with 8 bases between. CDR1 and CDR2 from the germline V gene are LNHDA and SQIVND (reference sequence). The CDR3 totals 14 residues. CDR3 DNA: TGTGCCAGTAGTATAGTCTTGGGTAACACTGAAGCTTTCTTT. This gives the protein CASSIVLGNTEAFF. Variable domain in full (rest from reference TRBV19 and TRBJ1-1): DGGITQSPKYLFRKEGQNVTLSCEQNLNHDAMYWYRQDPGQGLRLIYYSQIVNDFQKGDIAEGYSVSREKKESFPLTVTSAQKNPTAFYLCASSIVLGNTEAFFGQGTRLTVV.

The V and J genes are TRBV7-2 and TRBJ1-4; D gene unclear. The CDR3 totals 13 residues. CDR1 is SGHTA, CDR2 FQGNSA, per germline. V dropped 5 bases and J dropped 11 bases, with 15 bases sitting between them. In nucleotides, the CDR3 is TGTGCCAGCAGCCCGAGAACGACGGAGAAACTGTTTTTT. Amino acid sequence: CASSPRTTEKLFF.

On this clone itself: One base away lies a much larger clone, so this may be a sequencing read error. The sample carries other DNA sequences with the same CDR3. V and J are TRBV2 and TRBJ2-7, with D uncertain. The CDR3 totals 10 residues. Germline loops: CDR1 SNHLY, CDR2 FYNNEI. With 6 bases removed from V and 0 bases from J, the gap between germline ends came to 0 bases. The CDR3 DNA sequence: TGTGCCAGCAGCTCCTACGAGCAGTACTTC. It specifies CASSSYEQYF.

This clone came up a few times. The rearrangement joins TRBV6-6 to TRBJ1-1; unclear D gene. This CDR3 has 14 amino acids. The V end was cut by 6 bases, the J end by 3 bases, with 14 bases between. Germline V lookup: CDR1 MNHNY, CDR2 SVGAGI (reference sequence). CDR3 residues: CASSREAGYTEAFF. DNA for the CDR3: TGTGCCAGCAGCCGGGAGGCCGGGTACACTGAAGCTTTCTTT.

This clone appeared a few times. V is TRBV25-1 and J is TRBJ2-7; 10 bases agree with TRBD2. CDR3 length: 16 amino acids. Trimming cost V 3 bases and J 3 bases; bases outside gene matches: 8. Per germline, CDR1 MGHDK and CDR2 SYGVNS. Written as DNA, the CDR3 is TGTGCCAGCAGTGACGATACTAGCGGGACCGTCTACGAGCAGTACTTC. It translates to CASSDDTSGTVYEQYF.

The chain joins TRBV5-4 to TRBJ1-2; tentatively, D is TRBD1 (5 bases). Germline V lookup: CDR1 SGHNT, CDR2 YYREEE (reference sequence). The V and J ends lost 4 bases and 4 bases respectively, with 8 bases between them. There are 12 residues in the CDR3. CDR3 amino acids: CASSGGGYGYTF. The CDR3 coding sequence is TGTGCCAGCAGCGGCGGGGGCTATGGCTACACCTTC.

V is TRBV30 and J is TRBJ1-2; 8 nucleotides align to TRBD1. CDR1 and CDR2 (germline): GTSNPN, SVGIG (reference sequence). V dropped 3 bases and J dropped 5; count of bases not matched to a gene: 11. The CDR3 runs to 15 residues. The CDR3, as DNA: TGTGCCTGGAGGAACACCCCCAGGGGGCAATATGGCTACACCTTC. This translates into CAWRNTPRGQYGYTF.

V usage is TRBV10-2 and J usage is TRBJ1-5; 8 bases fit TRBD1. The CDR3 is made up of 13 amino acids. J gave up 6 bases and V 7 bases, and 5 bases lay outside the gene matches. CDR1 WSHSY and CDR2 SAAADI come from the germline V gene. The CDR3 DNA is TGCGCCAGCACCGGACAGGGAGTTCAGCCCCAGCATTTT. Translation gives CASTGQGVQPQHF.

The J gene is TRBJ2-7, the V gene TRBV19; 8 nucleotides match TRBD1. This CDR3 is 17 amino acids long. Germline trimming cut 4 bases from V and 2 bases from J; bases unmatched to any gene: 13. Germline V gives CDR1 LNHDA, CDR2 SQIVND (reference sequence). The CDR3 is CASSTQRTGSRPYEQYF. Written as DNA, the CDR3 is TGTGCCAGTAGTACCCAACGGACAGGGTCACGACCCTACGAGCAGTACTTC.

This clone was recorded once. The V gene is TRBV14, the J gene TRBJ1-1, with unresolved D. In germline, CDR1 is SGHDN, CDR2 FVKESK. The V end was cut by 6 bases, the J end by 0 bases, with 8 bases between. The CDR3 runs 13 residues. The CDR3 loop reads CASSVMVNTEAFF. DNA of the CDR3: TGTGCCAGCAGTGTGATGGTGAACACTGAAGCTTTCTTT.

This clone was detected ten times or more. The V and J genes are TRBV5-4 and TRBJ2-3, with D unclear. The CDR3 length is 13 residues. Germline V gene sequence: CDR1 SGHNT, CDR2 YYREEE (reference sequence). The V end lost 4 bases, the J end lost 6 bases, and 12 bases lay between the germline ends. CDR3 protein: CASSSYQFDTQYF. The CDR3 region has the DNA TGTGCCAGCAGCAGCTACCAGTTCGATACGCAGTATTTT.

This chain connects TRBV5-4 to TRBJ2-5; 10 bases map to TRBD2. This CDR3 comprises 16 residues. J lost 5 bases, V lost 4 bases, and 11 bases had no gene match. Germline loops: CDR1 SGHNT, CDR2 YYREEE (reference sequence). CDR3 sequence reads: CASSPLEAGGWETQYF. The CDR3 DNA sequence: TGTGCCAGCAGCCCCCTGGAAGCGGGAGGGTGGGAGACCCAGTACTTC.

J is TRBJ2-7 and V is TRBV7-2; weak D call: TRBD2 (6 bases). The CDR3 consists of 13 residues. Trimming took off 3 bases at V and 5 bases at J, with 11 bases between the two ends. CDR1 and CDR2 from the germline V gene are SGHTA and FQGNSA. CDR3 nucleotide sequence: TGTGCCAGCAGCTTCTCGGGCGGGAACGAGCAGTACTTC. Its translation is CASSFSGGNEQYF.

This sequence joins TRBV10-3 and TRBJ2-5, with 11 positions matching TRBD2. With the DNA end fitting TRBJ2-7 better, the J assignment may be wrong. The CDR3 loop spans 15 amino acids. Germline lookup yields CDR1 ENHRY and CDR2 SYGVKD. CDR3: CAISEGTSGSYEQYF. CDR3 nucleotides: TGTGCCATCAGTGAGGGGACTAGCGGCTCCTACGAGCAGTACTTC.

This clone was picked up a small number of times. This chain joins TRBV6-5 and TRBJ2-7; the match to TRBD1 covers 7 bases. The V segment lost 6 bases and the J segment 2 bases; nucleotides outside the gene matches: 7. CDR3 length: 14 residues. CDR1 is MNHEY and CDR2 is SVGAGI in the germline V gene. This chain's CDR3 is CASRADREAYEQYF. DNA of the CDR3: TGTGCCAGCAGGGCCGACAGGGAAGCCTACGAGCAGTACTTC.

This clone was picked up a small number of times. The chain employs TRBV19 and TRBJ1-5; 8 nucleotides align to TRBD1. The CDR3 is 18 amino acids. From germline, CDR1 is LNHDA and CDR2 SQIVND (reference sequence). V shed 0 bases, J shed 0 bases, and the junction held 7 bases outside the gene matches. The CDR3 DNA reads as TGTGCCAGTAGTATAGATCGGACAGGGCCAGGTAGCAATCAGCCCCAGCATTTT. This gives the protein CASSIDRTGPGSNQPQHF.

A single count supports this clone. CDR3 bases: TGTGCCAGCAGCTTAGGTCGTTCCACAGATACGCAGTATTTT. It translates to CASSLGRSTDTQYF. The chain recombines TRBV7-2 with TRBJ2-3, with no clear D. There are 14 residues in the CDR3. V was trimmed by 1 base and J by 2 bases, leaving 7 bases between them. Germline-derived CDR1 and CDR2 are SGHTA and FQGNSA. The variable domain in full, completed from reference TRBV7-2 and TRBJ2-3, reads GAGVSQSPSNKVTEKGKDVELRCDPISGHTALYWYRQSLGQGLEFLIYFQGNSAPDKSGLPSDRFSAERTGGSVSTLTIQRTQQEDSAVYLCASSLGRSTDTQYFGPGTRLTVL.

The genes are TRBV27 and TRBJ1-5; maybe TRBD1 (5 bases). Trimming removed 2 bases from V and 4 bases from J, with 12 bases in between. The CDR3 is 15 amino acids. Germline CDR1 reads MNHEY; CDR2 reads SMNVEV (reference sequence). The CDR3 protein is CASSLNSGGNQPQHF. Here the CDR3 DNA reads TGTGCCAGCAGTTTAAACTCTGGGGGGAATCAGCCCCAGCATTTT.

The DNA for the CDR3 is TGCGCCAGCGGACCTAGCGGGAGTCACAATGAGCAGTTCTTC. Translation gives CASGPSGSHNEQFF. The chain carries TRBV5-1 and TRBJ2-1, with 10 bases aligning to TRBD2. There are 14 residues in the CDR3. The germline V gene has CDR1 SGHRS and CDR2 YFSETQ. Unmatched junction bases numbered 6, after V lost 7 bases and J lost 5 bases.

The V call is TRBV9, the J call TRBJ1-2; 9 nucleotides match TRBD1. Germline CDR1 is SGDLS and CDR2 is YYNGEE. Germline trimming cut 4 bases from V and 6 bases from J; bases unmatched to any gene: 13. The CDR3 contains 16 residues. Here the CDR3 reads CASSIRDRAFIDGYTF. The CDR3 region has the DNA TGTGCCAGCAGCATCCGGGACAGGGCCTTCATCGATGGCTACACCTTC.

The chain couples TRBV4-1 to TRBJ1-1; D is possibly TRBD1 (5 bases). V lost 1 base to trimming and J lost 3 bases, with 12 bases between them. This CDR3 contains 15 residues. CDR1 MGHRA and CDR2 YSYEKL come from the germline V gene. DNA for the CDR3: TGCGCCAGCAGCCAAGTTACAGGAGGGGACACTGAAGCTTTCTTT. This translates into CASSQVTGGDTEAFF.

This clone occurred a few times. The genes are TRBV9 and TRBJ2-3, with 8 bases matching TRBD2. The CDR3 spans 16 residues. The V segment lost 0 bases and the J segment 1 base; nucleotides outside the gene matches: 4. Germline loops: CDR1 SGDLS, CDR2 YYNGEE. CDR3 sequence reads: CASSVGLASRTDTQYF. DNA for the CDR3: TGTGCCAGCAGCGTAGGACTAGCGTCCCGCACAGATACGCAGTATTTT.

This clone was observed many times. The gene calls are TRBV19 and TRBJ1-1; 9 nucleotides match TRBD1. Germline CDR1 LNHDA, CDR2 SQIVND (reference sequence). There are 15 residues in the CDR3. V lost 6 bases and J lost 4; bases outside the gene matches: 9. The CDR3 spells CASSPWTGEVTEAFF. The CDR3 region has the DNA TGTGCCAGTAGCCCCTGGACAGGGGAGGTCACTGAAGCTTTCTTT.

The CDR3 is CASSPPASGSDTQYF. The CDR3, as DNA: TGTGCCAGCAGTCCCCCGGCTAGCGGGAGTGATACGCAGTATTTT. V and J are TRBV27 and TRBJ2-3, with TRBD2 identical over 10 bases. The CDR3 has 15 residues. V was clipped by 5 bases and J by 6 bases; unmatched bases: 8. Germline values: CDR1 MNHEY, CDR2 SMNVEV (reference sequence).